This T cell receptor (beta chain) was observed in a study of blood T cells in healthy people across ages. The second PCR ran about 6 to 12 cycles with a sample-barcoded 5' primer and J-beta primers. A single record per CDR3 protein comes from TCRdb applying MiXCR to the 5' RACE reads. This sample has fewer than 2,000,000 distinct CDR3 sequences, with almost 35% found just once. Researchers isolated at least 7 million PBMCs per sample. Extraction of total RNA produced a minimum of 5 micrograms from each sample. The V end was cut by 3 bases, the J end by 2 bases, with 12 bases between. CDR1 and CDR2 from the germline V gene are DFQATT and SNEGSKA (reference sequence). The CDR3 runs to 14 residues. General study results and limits: The fall in TCR beta diversity per million T cells was roughly linear with age. Donors of long life had a larger count of naive CD4+ cells and greater diversity than aged donors.

Of note for this clonotype: Its antigen is undetermined.

Sequenced input: blood. This chain connects TRBV20-1 to TRBJ2-3; D gene unclear. This TCR derives from a woman aged 25 to 39 in good health. The CDR3, as DNA: TGCAGTGCTAGCGAAGAAAGAATCACAGATACGCAGTATTTT. Residues: CSASEERITDTQYF.